This T cell receptor (beta chain) was sequenced for a study of T-cell memory formation after mild COVID-19. Overall study: TCR clusters largely stayed donor specific.

This clonotype was recorded a few times. What it binds is not known. Findings and limits, study-wide: Clones that contracted from day 15 to 85 had balanced CD4/CD8; later expanders were CD4+ biased. Within pre-infection memory, some responding clones were found, suggesting cross-reactive memory joined.

CDR1 is SQVTM and CDR2 is ANQGSEA in the germline V gene. V lost 1 base and J lost 2, with 11 bases in between. The CDR3 spans 14 residues. Constant-segment primers served in 5'RACE that generated TCR alpha and TCR beta cDNA libraries bearing sample barcodes and UMIs. TCRdb reprocessed the 5' RACE reads with MiXCR, giving one entry per CDR3 protein. The sample shows 300,000 to 400,000 distinct CDR3 sequences, around 15% of them seen only once. Sample: PBMCs or a T cell subset sorted from them (not recorded which). The sequence was collected from a man between 18 and 29 years old who had mild COVID-19 (a few samples of this study predate the infection). Cell type and time point are not known. J is TRBJ1-2 and V is TRBV29-1; no firm D call. Written as DNA, the CDR3 is TGCAGCGTTGAAGGCGTGCCTGGCAACTATGGCTACACCTTC. Amino acid sequence: CSVEGVPGNYGYTF.